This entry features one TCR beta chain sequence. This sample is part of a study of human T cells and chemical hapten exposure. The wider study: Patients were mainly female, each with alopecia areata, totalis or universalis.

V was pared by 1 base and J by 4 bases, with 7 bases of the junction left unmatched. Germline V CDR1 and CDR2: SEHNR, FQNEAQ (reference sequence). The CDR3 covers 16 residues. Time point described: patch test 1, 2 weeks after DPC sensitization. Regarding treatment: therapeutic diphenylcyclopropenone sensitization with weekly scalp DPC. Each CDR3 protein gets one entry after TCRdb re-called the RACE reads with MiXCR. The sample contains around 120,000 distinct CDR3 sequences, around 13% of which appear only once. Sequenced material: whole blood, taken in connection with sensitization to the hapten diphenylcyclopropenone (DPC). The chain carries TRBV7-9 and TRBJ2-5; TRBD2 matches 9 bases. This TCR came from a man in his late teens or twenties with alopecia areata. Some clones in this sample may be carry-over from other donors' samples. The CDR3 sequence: CASSLVQRGAAETQYF. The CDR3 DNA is TGTGCCAGCAGCTTAGTTCAGCGGGGGGCCGCAGAGACCCAGTACTTC.